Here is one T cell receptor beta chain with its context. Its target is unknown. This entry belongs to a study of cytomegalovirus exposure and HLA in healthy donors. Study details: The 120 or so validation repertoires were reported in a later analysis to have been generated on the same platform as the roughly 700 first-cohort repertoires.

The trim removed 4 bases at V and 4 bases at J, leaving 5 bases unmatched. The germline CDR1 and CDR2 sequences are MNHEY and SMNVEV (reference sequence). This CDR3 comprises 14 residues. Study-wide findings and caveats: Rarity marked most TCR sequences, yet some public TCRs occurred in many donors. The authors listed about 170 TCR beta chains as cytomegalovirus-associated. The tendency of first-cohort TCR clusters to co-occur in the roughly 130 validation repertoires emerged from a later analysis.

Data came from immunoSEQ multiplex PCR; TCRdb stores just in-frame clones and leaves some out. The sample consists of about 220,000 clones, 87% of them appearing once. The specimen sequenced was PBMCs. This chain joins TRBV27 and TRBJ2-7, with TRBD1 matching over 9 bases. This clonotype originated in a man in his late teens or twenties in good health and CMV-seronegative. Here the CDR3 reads CASSYRDREYEQYF. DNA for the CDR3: TGTGCCAGCAGTTACCGGGACAGGGAGTACGAGCAGTACTTC.